This T cell receptor (beta chain) was identified in a study of blood T cell repertoires in COVID-19. Germline V gene data show CDR1 as SNHLY and CDR2 as FYNNEI. The CDR3 is made up of 15 amino acids. V gave up 2 bases and J gave up 6 bases; unmatched junction bases: 7. Sequencing used immunoSEQ multiplex PCR; TCRdb keeps in-frame clones, though not all of them. Altogether some 100,000 clones are present, roughly 90% being singletons, with the ten largest covering roughly 1.5%. The specimen was peripheral blood. This TCR was sampled from a human donor with active COVID-19. The donor label of this sample is uncertain. V is TRBV2 and J is TRBJ2-1, with 7 bases aligning to TRBD2. For the CDR3, the DNA is TGTGCCAGCAGTGAAAGCCTAGCGGTGGCCAATGAGCAGTTCTTC. This translates into CASSESLAVANEQFF.